The rows below give T cell receptor beta chains drawn from one sample of a study of cytomegalovirus exposure and HLA in healthy donors. Sequencing was performed with immunoSEQ multiplex PCR; in TCRdb, only in-frame clones are kept and a portion is missing. The profile shows around 100,000 clones, around 84% of them singletons. Sequenced material: PBMCs. These receptors came from a man between 18 and 35 years old in good health and CMV-seropositive. CDR3s include the opening cysteine and the closing phenylalanine or tryptophan. The D gene is left open where the match is weak. Clone size is stated in some rows and not others, as once, few, many or a class when expanded.

D	V	size	J	DNA	CDR3
-	TRBV7-7	-	TRBJ1-1	TGTGCCAGCAGTCAGGACATAAACACTGAAGCTTTCTTT	CASSQDINTEAFF
-	TRBV7-9	-	TRBJ2-2	TGTGCCAGCTCCCCGAGTAACGCCGGGGAGCTGTTTTTT	CASSPSNAGELFF
TRBD1	TRBV4-2	-	TRBJ1-2	TGTGCCAGCAGCTCGGAGCTGGACCCGGGACAGGGGGCGAATGGCGCGGGATACACCTTC	CASSSELDPGQGANGAGYTF
-	TRBV10-1	once	TRBJ2-5	TGCGCCAGCAGTGAGTTAGTGGTCCAAGAGACCCAGTACTTC	CASSELVVQETQYF
-	TRBV19	-	TRBJ2-5	TGTGCCAGTAGTATTGGCAGGGGTTTGGAGACCCAGTACTTC	CASSIGRGLETQYF
-	TRBV6-1	-	TRBJ1-1	TGTGCCAGCACCTTCGGGGTGGCCACTGAAGCTTTCTTT	CASTFGVATEAFF
TRBD1	TRBV10-3	-	TRBJ1-2	TGTGCCATCAGTGAGGGACAGGGGGCGAGGCGGGATGGCTACACCTTC	CAISEGQGARRDGYTF
-	TRBV6-1	-	TRBJ1-4	TGTGCCAGCAGTGAAGGAGGAACTAATGAAAAACTGTTTTTT	CASSEGGTNEKLFF
-	TRBV7-8	once	TRBJ1-5	TGTGCCAGCAGCTTAGATCAGGGCCTCAATCAGCCCCAGCATTTT	CASSLDQGLNQPQHF
TRBD2	TRBV28	-	TRBJ2-4	TGTGCCAGCAAGACGGGAGGGCCGGCCAAAAACATTCAGTACTTC	CASKTGGPAKNIQYF
-	TRBV5-8	-	TRBJ1-4	TGTGCCAGCAGCTTGGCCCGGGGGTTTGAAAAACTGTTTTTT	CASSLARGFEKLFF
TRBD2	TRBV28	-	TRBJ2-7	TGTGCCAGCAGTTCATCCAGGACTAGCGGATTCTACGAGCAGTACTTC	CASSSSRTSGFYEQYF
TRBD2	TRBV5-1	-	TRBJ2-5	TGCGCCAGCAGATTAGCGGGAGAGAAGACCCAGTACTTC	CASRLAGEKTQYF
-	TRBV5-5	-	TRBJ1-2	TGTGCCAGCAGCTTTAATCTTGGCAGCGGTGGCTACACCTTC	CASSFNLGSGGYTF
-	TRBV6-5	-	TRBJ2-5	TGTGCCAGCACCAACCTTTTGGGGACTCAAGAGACCCAGTACTTC	CASTNLLGTQETQYF
-	TRBV6-5	-	TRBJ2-5	TGTGCCAGCAGTTTTTCAGCGGTAACGGAGACCCAGTACTTC	CASSFSAVTETQYF
TRBD2	TRBV5-1	-	TRBJ2-7	TGCGCCAGCAGCCCAGAGGGAGCGGGAGGGGTCTACGAGCAGTACTTC	CASSPEGAGGVYEQYF
TRBD1	TRBV4-1	-	TRBJ2-5	TGCGCCAGCAGACCGAAGAGCGGGACAGGGCAAGAGACCCAGTACTTC	CASRPKSGTGQETQYF
-	TRBV6-5	-	TRBJ1-2	TGTGCCAGCAGTCGCGAAGGGGTCTATGGCTACACCTTC	CASSREGVYGYTF
-	TRBV6-5	-	TRBJ2-3	TGTGCCAGCAGTTACTCGCTAGCCACAGATACGCAGTATTTT	CASSYSLATDTQYF
-	TRBV11-2	-	TRBJ1-4	TGTGCCAGCAGCTTAGTTTTTGGAGTGGATACTGAAAAACTGTTTTTT	CASSLVFGVDTEKLFF
-	TRBV13	-	TRBJ1-4	TGTGCCAGCAGCTTAGGTTCAGGGTCTGGAAAACTGTTTTTT	CASSLGSGSGKLFF
TRBD1	TRBV11-2	-	TRBJ2-3	TGTGCCAGCAGCTCCGGGACAGGGGGCGATACGCAGTATTTT	CASSSGTGGDTQYF
-	TRBV7-9	-	TRBJ1-2	TGTGCCAGCAGCTTAGTCCCGGATGGCTACACCTTC	CASSLVPDGYTF
TRBD1	TRBV11-2	-	TRBJ1-1	TGTGCCAGCAGCATAACAGGGGTCACTGAAGCTTTCTTT	CASSITGVTEAFF
-	TRBV19	-	TRBJ1-1	TGTGCCAGTAGCACCCGAGCAGGGGCGAACACTGAAGCTTTCTTT	CASSTRAGANTEAFF
-	TRBV27	-	TRBJ2-7	TGTGCCAGCAGTTTAGCGGTAGCCTACGAGCAGTACTTC	CASSLAVAYEQYF
-	TRBV6-5	-	TRBJ1-1	TGTGCCAGCAGTTACGGGTTTAGGGGTTTGGGGACTGAAGCTTTCTTT	CASSYGFRGLGTEAFF
TRBD2	TRBV4-2	-	TRBJ2-1	TGTGCCAGCAGCCAAGATATGGGGGGAGGGAACAATGAGCAGTTCTTC	CASSQDMGGGNNEQFF